This T cell receptor beta chain originates from a study of blood T cells in healthy people across ages. The germline V gene has CDR1 SGHTA and CDR2 FQGNSA. CDR3 size: 18 residues. A second about 6 to 12 cycle PCR used barcoded and J-beta primers. Each of the cDNA molecules was tagged by a template-switch adaptor with 12 random nucleotides. MiXCR, applied by TCRdb to the 5' RACE reads, yields one record per CDR3 protein. This sample yields a few hundred thousand distinct CDR3 sequences, of which about 52% are seen a single time; 50% to 65% belongs to the top ten. This clonotype was seen a few times. This chain joins TRBV7-2 and TRBJ2-4; 16 bases align to TRBD2. With the DNA end fitting TRBJ2-7 better, the J assignment may be wrong. Sequencing was done on a sample of blood. The receptor was derived from a man aged 60-69 years in good health. CDR3 nucleotide sequence: TGTGCCAGCAGCCCTCCGCCGGGACTAGCGGGAGGGGGGTACGAGCAGTACTTC. It codes for CASSPPPGLAGGGYEQYF.